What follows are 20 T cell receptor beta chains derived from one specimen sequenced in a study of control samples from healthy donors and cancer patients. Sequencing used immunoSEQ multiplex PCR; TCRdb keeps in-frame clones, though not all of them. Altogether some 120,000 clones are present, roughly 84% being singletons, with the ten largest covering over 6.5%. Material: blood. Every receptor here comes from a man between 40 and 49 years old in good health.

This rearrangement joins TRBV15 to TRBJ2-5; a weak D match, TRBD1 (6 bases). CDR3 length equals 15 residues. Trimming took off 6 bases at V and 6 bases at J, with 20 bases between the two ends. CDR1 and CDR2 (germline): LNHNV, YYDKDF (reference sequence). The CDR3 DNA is TGTGCCACCAGGGAAGTCTGGCAGGGGCGACAGACCCAGTACTTC. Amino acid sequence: CATREVWQGRQTQYF. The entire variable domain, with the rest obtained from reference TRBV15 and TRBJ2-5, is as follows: DAMVIQNPRYQVTQFGKPVTLSCSQTLNHNVMYWYQQKSSQAPKLLFHYYDKDFNNEADTPDNFQSRRPNTSFCFLDIRSPGLGDTAMYLCATREVWQGRQTQYFGPGTRLLVL.

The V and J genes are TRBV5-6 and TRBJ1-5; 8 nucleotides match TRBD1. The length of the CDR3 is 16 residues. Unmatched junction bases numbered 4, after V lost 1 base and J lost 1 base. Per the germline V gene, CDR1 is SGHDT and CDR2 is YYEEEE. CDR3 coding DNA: TGTGCCAGCAGCTTGCTCGGGACAGGAAGCAATCAGCCCCAGCATTTT. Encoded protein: CASSLLGTGSNQPQHF.

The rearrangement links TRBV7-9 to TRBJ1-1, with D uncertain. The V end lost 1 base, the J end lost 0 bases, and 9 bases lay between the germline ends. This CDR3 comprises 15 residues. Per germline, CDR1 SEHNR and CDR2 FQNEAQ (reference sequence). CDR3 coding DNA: TGTGCCAGCAGCTTAGGGGAAGGGATGAACACTGAAGCTTTCTTT. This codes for CASSLGEGMNTEAFF.

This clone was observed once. The CDR3 DNA reads as TGTGCCAGCAGATCAGTCCCCGGAAACACCATATATTTT. As protein: CASRSVPGNTIYF. The chain has TRBV5-4 and TRBJ1-3; unclear D gene. V dropped 5 bases and J dropped 4 bases, with 10 bases sitting between them. The CDR3 loop spans 13 amino acids. CDR1 and CDR2 (germline): SGHNT, YYREEE (reference sequence). The full variable domain, rest sourced from reference TRBV5-4 and TRBJ1-3, is ETGVTQSPTHLIKTRGQQVTLRCSSQSGHNTVSWYQQALGQGPQFIFQYYREEENGRGNFPPRFSGLQFPNYSSELNVNALELDDSALYLCASRSVPGNTIYFGEGSWLTVV.

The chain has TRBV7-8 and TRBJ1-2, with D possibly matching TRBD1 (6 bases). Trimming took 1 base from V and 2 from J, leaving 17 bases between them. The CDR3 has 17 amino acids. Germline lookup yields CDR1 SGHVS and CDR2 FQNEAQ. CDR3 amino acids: CASSLEGSDRQNYGYTF. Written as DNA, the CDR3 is TGTGCCAGCAGCTTAGAGGGATCGGACAGACAAAACTATGGCTACACCTTC.

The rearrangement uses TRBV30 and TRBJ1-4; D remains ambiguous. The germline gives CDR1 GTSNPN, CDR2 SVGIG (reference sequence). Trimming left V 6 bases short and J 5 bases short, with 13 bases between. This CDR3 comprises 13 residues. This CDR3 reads CACEGSHNEKLFF. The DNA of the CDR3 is TGTGCCTGCGAGGGCAGCCACAATGAAAAACTGTTTTTT.

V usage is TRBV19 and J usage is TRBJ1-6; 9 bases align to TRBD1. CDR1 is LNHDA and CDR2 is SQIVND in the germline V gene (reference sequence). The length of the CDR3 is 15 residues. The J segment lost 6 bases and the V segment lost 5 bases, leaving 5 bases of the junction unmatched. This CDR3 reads CASSGHRGRNSPLHF. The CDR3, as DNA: TGTGCCAGTAGTGGGCACAGGGGGCGTAATTCACCCCTCCACTTT.

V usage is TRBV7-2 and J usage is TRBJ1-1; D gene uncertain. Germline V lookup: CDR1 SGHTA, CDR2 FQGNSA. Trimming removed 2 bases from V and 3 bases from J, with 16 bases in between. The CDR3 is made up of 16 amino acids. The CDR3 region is CASSLNAGKLDTEAFF. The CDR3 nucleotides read TGTGCCAGCAGCTTAAACGCTGGCAAGTTGGACACTGAAGCTTTCTTT.

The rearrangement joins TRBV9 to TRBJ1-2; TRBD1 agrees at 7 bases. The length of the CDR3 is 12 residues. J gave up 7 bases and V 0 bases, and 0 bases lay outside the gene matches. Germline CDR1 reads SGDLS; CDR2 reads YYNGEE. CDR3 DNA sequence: TGTGCCAGCAGCGTAGCAGGGGGTGGCTACACCTTC. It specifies CASSVAGGGYTF.

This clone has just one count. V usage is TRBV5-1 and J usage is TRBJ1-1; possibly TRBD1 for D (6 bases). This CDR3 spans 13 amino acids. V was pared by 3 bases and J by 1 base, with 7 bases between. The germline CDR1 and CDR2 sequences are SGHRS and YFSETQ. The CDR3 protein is CASSWTANTEAFF. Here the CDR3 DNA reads TGCGCCAGCAGCTGGACAGCGAACACTGAAGCTTTCTTT. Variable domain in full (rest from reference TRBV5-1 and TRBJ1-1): KAGVTQTPRYLIKTRGQQVTLSCSPISGHRSVSWYQQTPGQGLQFLFEYFSETQRNKGNFPGRFSGRQFSNSRSEMNVSTLELGDSALYLCASSWTANTEAFFGQGTRLTVV.

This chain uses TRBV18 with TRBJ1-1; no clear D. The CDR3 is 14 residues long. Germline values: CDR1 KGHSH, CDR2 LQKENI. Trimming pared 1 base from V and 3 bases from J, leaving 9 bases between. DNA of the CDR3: TGTGCCAGCTCACCACAGGGTACAGACACTGAAGCTTTCTTT. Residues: CASSPQGTDTEAFF.

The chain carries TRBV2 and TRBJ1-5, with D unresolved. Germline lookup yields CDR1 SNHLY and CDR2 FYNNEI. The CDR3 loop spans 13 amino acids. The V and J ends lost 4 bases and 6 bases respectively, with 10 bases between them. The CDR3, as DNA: TGTGCCAGCAGTGCCATTTACGGTCAGCCCCAGCATTTT. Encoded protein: CASSAIYGQPQHF.

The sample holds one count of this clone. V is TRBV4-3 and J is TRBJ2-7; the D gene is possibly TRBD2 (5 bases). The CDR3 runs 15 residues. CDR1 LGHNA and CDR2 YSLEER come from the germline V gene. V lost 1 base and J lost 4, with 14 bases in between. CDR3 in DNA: TGCGCCAGCAGCCAAGGTTGGGAGACTTTATACGAGCAGTACTTC. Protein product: CASSQGWETLYEQYF.

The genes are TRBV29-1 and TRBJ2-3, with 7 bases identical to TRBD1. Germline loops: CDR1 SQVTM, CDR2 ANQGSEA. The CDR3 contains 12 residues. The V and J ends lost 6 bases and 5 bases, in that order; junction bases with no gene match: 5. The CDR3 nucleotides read TGCAGCGTAACAGGGGATGGAGATACGCAGTATTTT. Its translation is CSVTGDGDTQYF.

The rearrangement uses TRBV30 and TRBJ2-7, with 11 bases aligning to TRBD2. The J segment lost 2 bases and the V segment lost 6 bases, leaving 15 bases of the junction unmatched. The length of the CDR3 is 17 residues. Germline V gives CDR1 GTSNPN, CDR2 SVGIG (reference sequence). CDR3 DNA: TGTGCCTGTACCAGTAGGGCTAGCGGGGGGCTCGCCTACGAGCAGTACTTC. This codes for CACTSRASGGLAYEQYF.

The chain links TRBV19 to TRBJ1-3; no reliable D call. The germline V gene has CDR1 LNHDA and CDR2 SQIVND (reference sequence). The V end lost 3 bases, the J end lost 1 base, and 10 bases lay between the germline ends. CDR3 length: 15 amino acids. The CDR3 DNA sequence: TGTGCCAGTAGTATTTATGGGGTATCTGGAAACACCATATATTTT. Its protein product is CASSIYGVSGNTIYF.

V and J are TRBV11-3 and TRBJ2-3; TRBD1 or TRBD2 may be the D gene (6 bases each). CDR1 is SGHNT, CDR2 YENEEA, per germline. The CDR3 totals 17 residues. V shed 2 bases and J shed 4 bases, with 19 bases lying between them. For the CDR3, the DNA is TGTGCCAGCAGCTTACCCTGGGGGGCAGGGATGGCAGATACGCAGTATTTT. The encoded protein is CASSLPWGAGMADTQYF.

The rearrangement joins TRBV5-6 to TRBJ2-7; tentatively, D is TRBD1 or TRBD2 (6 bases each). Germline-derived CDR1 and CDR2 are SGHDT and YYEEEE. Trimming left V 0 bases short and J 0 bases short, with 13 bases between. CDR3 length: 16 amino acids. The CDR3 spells CASSLALGGPSYEQYF. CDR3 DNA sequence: TGTGCCAGCAGCTTGGCCCTCGGGGGCCCCTCCTACGAGCAGTACTTC.

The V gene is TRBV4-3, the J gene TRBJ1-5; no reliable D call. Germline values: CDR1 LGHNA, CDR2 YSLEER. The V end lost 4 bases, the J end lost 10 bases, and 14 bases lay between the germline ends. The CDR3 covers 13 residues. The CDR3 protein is CASSLTTGNPQHF. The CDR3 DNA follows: TGCGCCAGCAGCCTAACAACCGGAAACCCCCAGCATTTT.

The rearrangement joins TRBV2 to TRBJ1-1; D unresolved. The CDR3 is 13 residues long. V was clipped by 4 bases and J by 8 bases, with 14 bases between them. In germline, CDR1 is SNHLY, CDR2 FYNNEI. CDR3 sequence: CASSVVAASEAFF. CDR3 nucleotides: TGTGCCAGCAGTGTAGTGGCTGCATCAGAAGCTTTCTTT.